Only one count was recorded for the clone carrying this T cell receptor beta chain. The antigen remains unidentified. The data are from a study of cytomegalovirus exposure and HLA in healthy donors. Regarding the study as a whole: A missense variant in DCLRE1C was later tied to TCR beta V- and J-gene trimming.

Germline V gene data show CDR1 as MNHNS and CDR2 as SASEGT. V was clipped by 8 bases and J by 2 bases, with 12 bases between them. The CDR3 totals 13 residues. PCR employed 60 Vbeta and 13 Jbeta primers. Profiling relied on immunoSEQ multiplex PCR, and the TCRdb table lists in-frame clones only, not all of them. The sample lists about 190,000 clones, 75% to 80% occurring once. V and J are TRBV6-1 and TRBJ2-5; D gene uncertain. The receptor was derived from a woman aged 25 to 39 in good health and CMV-seropositive. Sequencing was done on a sample of PBMCs. CDR3 residues: CASCQTGQETQYF. In DNA, the CDR3 is TGTGCCAGCTGTCAAACGGGTCAAGAGACCCAGTACTTC.